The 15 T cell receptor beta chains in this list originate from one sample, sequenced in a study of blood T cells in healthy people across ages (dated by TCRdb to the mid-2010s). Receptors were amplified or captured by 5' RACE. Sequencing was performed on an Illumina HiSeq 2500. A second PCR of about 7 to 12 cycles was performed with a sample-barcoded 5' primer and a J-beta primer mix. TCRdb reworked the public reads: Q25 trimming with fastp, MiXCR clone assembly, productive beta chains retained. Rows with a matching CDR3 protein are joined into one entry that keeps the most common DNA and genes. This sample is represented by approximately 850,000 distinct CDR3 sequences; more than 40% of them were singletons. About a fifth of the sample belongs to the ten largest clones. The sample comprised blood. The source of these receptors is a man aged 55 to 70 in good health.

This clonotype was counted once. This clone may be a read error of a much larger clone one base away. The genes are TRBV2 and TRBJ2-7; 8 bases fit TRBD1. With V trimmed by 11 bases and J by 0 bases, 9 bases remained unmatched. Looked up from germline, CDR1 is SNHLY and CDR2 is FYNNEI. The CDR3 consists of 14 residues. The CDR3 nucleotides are TGTGCCGGCACAAGACAGGGGAGCTCCTACGAGCAGTACTTC. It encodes CAGTRQGSSYEQYF. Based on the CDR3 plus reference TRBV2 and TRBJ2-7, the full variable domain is EPEVTQTPSHQVTQMGQEVILRCVPISNHLYFYWYRQILGQKVEFLVSFYNNEISEKSEIFDDQFSVERPDGSNFTLKIRSTKLEDSAMYFCAGTRQGSSYEQYFGPGTRLTVT.

The CDR3 is CASSLLASGGGYEQYF. The CDR3 DNA reads as TGTGCCAGCAGCTTATTGGCTAGCGGGGGGGGTTACGAGCAGTACTTC. V and J are TRBV7-2 and TRBJ2-7; 12 bases are shared with TRBD2. Germline V gene lookup returns CDR1 SGHTA and CDR2 FQGNSA. The length of the CDR3 is 16 residues. J lost 4 bases, V lost 2 bases, and 6 bases had no gene match.

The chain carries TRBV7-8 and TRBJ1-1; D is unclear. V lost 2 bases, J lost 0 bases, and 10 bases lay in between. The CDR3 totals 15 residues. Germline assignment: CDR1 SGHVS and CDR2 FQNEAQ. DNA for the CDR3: TGTGCCAGCAGCTTATTACGACTGTTGAACACTGAAGCTTTCTTT. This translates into CASSLLRLLNTEAFF.

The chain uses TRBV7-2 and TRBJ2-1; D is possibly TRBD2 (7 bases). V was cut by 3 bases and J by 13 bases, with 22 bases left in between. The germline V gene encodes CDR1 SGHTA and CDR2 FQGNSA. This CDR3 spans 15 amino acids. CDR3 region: CASSFLRGGAETQFF. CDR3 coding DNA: TGTGCCAGCAGCTTCCTTAGGGGGGGCGCTGAGACCCAGTTCTTC.

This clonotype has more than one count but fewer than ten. This chain's CDR3 is CSATPGINTEAFF. For the CDR3, the DNA is TGCAGTGCAACTCCAGGGATAAACACTGAAGCTTTCTTT. The V and J genes are TRBV20-1 and TRBJ1-1; tentatively, D is TRBD1 (5 bases). Looked up from germline, CDR1 is DFQATT and CDR2 is SNEGSKA (reference sequence). The CDR3 has 13 residues. The V gene lost 6 bases and the J gene lost 2 bases, with 13 bases spanning the gap.

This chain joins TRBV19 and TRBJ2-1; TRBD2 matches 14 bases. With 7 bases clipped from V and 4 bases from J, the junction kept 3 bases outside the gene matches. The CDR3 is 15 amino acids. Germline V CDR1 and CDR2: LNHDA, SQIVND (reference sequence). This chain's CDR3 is CASNGLAGGYNEQFF. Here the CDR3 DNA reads TGTGCCAGTAACGGACTAGCGGGGGGTTACAATGAGCAGTTCTTC. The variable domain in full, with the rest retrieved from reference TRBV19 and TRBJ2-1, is DGGITQSPKYLFRKEGQNVTLSCEQNLNHDAMYWYRQDPGQGLRLIYYSQIVNDFQKGDIAEGYSVSREKKESFPLTVTSAQKNPTAFYLCASNGLAGGYNEQFFGPGTRLTVL.

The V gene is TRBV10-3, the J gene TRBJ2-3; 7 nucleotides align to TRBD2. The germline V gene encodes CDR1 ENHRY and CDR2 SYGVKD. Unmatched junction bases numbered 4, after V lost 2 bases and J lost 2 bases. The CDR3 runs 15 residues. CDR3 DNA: TGTGCCATCAGTGAGGAGGGACTATCCACAGATACGCAGTATTTT. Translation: CAISEEGLSTDTQYF.

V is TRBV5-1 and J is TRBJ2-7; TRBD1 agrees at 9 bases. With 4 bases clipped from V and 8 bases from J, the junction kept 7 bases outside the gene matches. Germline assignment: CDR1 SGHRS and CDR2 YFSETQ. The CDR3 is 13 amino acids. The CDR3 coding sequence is TGCGCCAGCAGCGAACCCGACAGGGGGAAGCAGTACTTC. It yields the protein CASSEPDRGKQYF.

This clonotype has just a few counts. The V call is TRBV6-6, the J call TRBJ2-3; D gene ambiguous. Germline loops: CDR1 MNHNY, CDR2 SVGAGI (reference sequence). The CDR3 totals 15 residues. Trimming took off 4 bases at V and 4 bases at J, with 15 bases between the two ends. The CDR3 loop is CASSSYSNRADTQYF. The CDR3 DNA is TGTGCCAGCAGTTCCTACAGCAACCGGGCAGATACGCAGTATTTT.

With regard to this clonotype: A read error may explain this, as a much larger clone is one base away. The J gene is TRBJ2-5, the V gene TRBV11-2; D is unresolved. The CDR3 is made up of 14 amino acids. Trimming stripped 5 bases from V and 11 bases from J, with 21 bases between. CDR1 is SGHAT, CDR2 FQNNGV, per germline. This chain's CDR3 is CASSPRRRYNEQYF. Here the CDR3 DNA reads TGTGCCAGCAGCCCCAGGCGGCGGTACAATGAGCAGTACTTC.

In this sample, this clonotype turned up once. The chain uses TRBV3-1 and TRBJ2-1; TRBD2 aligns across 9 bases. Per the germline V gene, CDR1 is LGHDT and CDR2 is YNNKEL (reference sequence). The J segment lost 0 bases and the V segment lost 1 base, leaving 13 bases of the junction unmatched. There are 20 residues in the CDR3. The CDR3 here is CASSQAVRSGGRSSYNEQFF. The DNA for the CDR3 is TGTGCCAGCAGCCAAGCCGTTCGTAGCGGGGGCAGGAGCTCCTACAATGAGCAGTTCTTC.

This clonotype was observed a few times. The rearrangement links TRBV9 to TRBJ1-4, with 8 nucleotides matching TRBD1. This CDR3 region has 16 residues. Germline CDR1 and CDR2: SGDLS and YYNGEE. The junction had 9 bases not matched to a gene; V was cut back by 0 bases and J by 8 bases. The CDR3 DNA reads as TGTGCCAGCAGCGTAGCTCCAGGGGGCGAGGAAGAAAAACTGTTTTTT. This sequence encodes CASSVAPGGEEEKLFF. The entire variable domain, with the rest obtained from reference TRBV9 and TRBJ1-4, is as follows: DSGVTQTPKHLITATGQRVTLRCSPRSGDLSVYWYQQSLDQGLQFLIQYYNGEERAKGNILERFSAQQFPDLHSELNLSSLELGDSALYFCASSVAPGGEEEKLFFGSGTQLSVL.

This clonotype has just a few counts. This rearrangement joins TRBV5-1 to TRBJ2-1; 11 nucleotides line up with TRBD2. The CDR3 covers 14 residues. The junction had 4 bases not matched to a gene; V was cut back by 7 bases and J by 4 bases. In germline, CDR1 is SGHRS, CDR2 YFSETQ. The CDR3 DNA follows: TGCGCCAGCGGAGGGACTAGCGGTTACAATGAGCAGTTCTTC. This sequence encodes CASGGTSGYNEQFF.

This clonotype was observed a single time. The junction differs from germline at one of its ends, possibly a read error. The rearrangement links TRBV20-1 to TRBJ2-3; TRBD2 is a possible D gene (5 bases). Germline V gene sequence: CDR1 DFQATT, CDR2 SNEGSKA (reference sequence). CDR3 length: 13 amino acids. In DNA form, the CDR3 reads TGCAGGGTCTCGGGAAGAACCACAGATACGCGGTATTTT. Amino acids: CRVSGRTTDTRYF.

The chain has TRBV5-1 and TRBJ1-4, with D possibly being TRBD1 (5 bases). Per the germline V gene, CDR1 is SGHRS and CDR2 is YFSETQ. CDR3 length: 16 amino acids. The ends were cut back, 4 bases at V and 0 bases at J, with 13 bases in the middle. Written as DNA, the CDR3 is TGCGCCAGCAGCCTGACCAGGGAGGCAACTAATGAAAAACTGTTTTTT. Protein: CASSLTREATNEKLFF.